This T cell receptor beta chain was found in a study of T cell responses to AZD1222 COVID-19 vaccine. Germline CDR1 and CDR2: SGHRS and YFSETQ. Trimming stripped 0 bases from V and 3 bases from J, with 9 bases between. This CDR3 has 15 amino acids. Produced via immunoSEQ multiplex PCR; TCRdb's table is partial and in-frame only. The sample lists around 110,000 clones, 92% occurring once. This rearrangement joins TRBV5-1 to TRBJ1-4; D is unresolved. Source: peripheral blood, taken on day 0 of AZD1222 vaccination. The TCR comes from an adult in good health. Written as DNA, the CDR3 is TGCGCCAGCAGCTTGGCCGGGGTAGCTAATGAAAAACTGTTTTTT. It translates to CASSLAGVANEKLFF. Full variable domain (remainder filled in from reference TRBV5-1 and TRBJ1-4): KAGVTQTPRYLIKTRGQQVTLSCSPISGHRSVSWYQQTPGQGLQFLFEYFSETQRNKGNFPGRFSGRQFSNSRSEMNVSTLELGDSALYLCASSLAGVANEKLFFGSGTQLSVL.